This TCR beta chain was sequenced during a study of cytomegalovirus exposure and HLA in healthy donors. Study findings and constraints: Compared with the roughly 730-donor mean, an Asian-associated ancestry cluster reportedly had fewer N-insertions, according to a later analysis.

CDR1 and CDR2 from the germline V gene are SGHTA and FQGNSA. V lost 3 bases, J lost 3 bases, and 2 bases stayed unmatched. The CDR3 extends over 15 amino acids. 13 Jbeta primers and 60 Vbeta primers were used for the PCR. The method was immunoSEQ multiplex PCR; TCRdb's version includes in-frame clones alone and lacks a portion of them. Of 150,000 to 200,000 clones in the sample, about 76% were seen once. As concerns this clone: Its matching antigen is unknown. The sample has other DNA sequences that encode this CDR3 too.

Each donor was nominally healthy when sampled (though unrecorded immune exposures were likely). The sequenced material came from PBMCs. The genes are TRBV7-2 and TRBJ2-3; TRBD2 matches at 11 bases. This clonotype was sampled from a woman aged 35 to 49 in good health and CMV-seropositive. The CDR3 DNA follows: TGTGCCAGCAGCTTCTCTAGCGGGGGGACAGATACGCAGTATTTT. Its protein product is CASSFSSGGTDTQYF.